This TCR beta chain was found in a study of T-cell reconstitution after alpha-beta-depleted transplantation in children (dated by TCRdb to 2016 to 2018). For the wider study: Using TCR repertoire profiling, the study followed T-cell immune reconstitution in a quantitative way in children after TCRalphabeta/CD19-depleted allogeneic hematopoietic cell transplantation.

To prepare the library, PCR was applied. Sequenced on an Illumina HiSeq 2500. TCR libraries were prepared with molecular barcoding, using unique molecular identifiers to normalize TCRbeta repertoire quantification. The public reads were reprocessed in TCRdb via fastp at Q25 and MiXCR, keeping in-frame beta chains. Every distinct CDR3 protein forms one entry, paired with its most common genes and DNA. In this sample the table shows 440,000 or so distinct CDR3 sequences, about a tenth of which occur a single time. The ten biggest clones cover roughly 5.5% of the sample. The germline V gene (reference sequence) provides CDR1 DFQATT and CDR2 SNEGSKA. The CDR3 covers 18 residues, taking in both the cysteine and the phenylalanine. The only DNA kept is the CDR3, 54 bases in frame from the first base. The junction shows trimming of 0 bases on V and 0 bases on J, plus 15 bases between the germline ends. Notes on this clonotype: The specificity of this receptor is unknown. No base quality values were provided; no much bigger clone lies one nucleotide off.

Sequences were derived from PBMCs from the stem cell graft donor, sampled from the stem cell graft. The receptor comes from a human donor who donated a stem cell graft to a child with acute myeloid leukemia. This chain joins TRBV20-1 to TRBJ2-6, with TRBD1 perhaps the D gene, on 5 matching bases. The CDR3 protein is CSARDLTVRTSGANVLTF. In nucleotides, the sequence is TGCAGTGCTAGAGATCTGACAGTTAGAACCTCTGGGGCCAACGTCCTGACTTTC.